This T cell receptor (beta chain) was found in a study of identical twins. Study conclusions and caveats: Beta clonotypes that were abundant in cord blood contained fewer insertions, a pattern absent from memory repertoires.

This clonotype was counted only a few times. As yet, its antigen is unknown. One entry per CDR3 protein results from TCRdb running MiXCR on the 5' RACE reads. The sample carries about 890,000 distinct CDR3 sequences, around an eighth recorded once. This CDR3 region has 17 residues. Trimming pared 3 bases from V and 1 base from J, leaving 17 bases between. Germline values: CDR1 LNHDA, CDR2 SQIVND (reference sequence). The data were also submitted as part of a second study, on yellow fever vaccine responses in identical twins. That work contributes: On the reported evidence, twins' vaccine T cell responses seemed partly convergent and partly personalized.

The receptor was isolated from a woman between 18 and 30 years old in good health. Sequencing was performed on PBMCs. V and J are TRBV19 and TRBJ2-3; D gene ambiguous. The CDR3 DNA reads TGTGCCAGTAGTATCCCACAACACTATACCCGCACAGATACGCAGTATTTT. Translating it yields CASSIPQHYTRTDTQYF.